This T cell receptor beta chain came from a study of T cell responses to AZD1222 COVID-19 vaccine. Study-level results: Only 6 or 7 people who got AZD1222 tested seropositive at baseline. An increase in Spike-specific TCR breadth and depth was observed after two AZD1222 doses. Sampling that yielded the repertoires occurred only after the peak T cell response.

The CDR3 is 15 residues long. Germline CDR1 reads MNHEY; CDR2 reads SVGAGI. The V gene lost 5 bases and the J gene lost 7 bases, with 15 bases spanning the gap. TCRdb's table, derived via immunoSEQ multiplex PCR, lists solely in-frame clones and lacks some. Of around 74,000 clones detected, roughly nine tenths appear once; the ten largest clones hold 6% to 8.5%. A word on this clone: What it recognizes is unknown.

The chain couples TRBV6-5 to TRBJ1-6; TRBD1 is a possible D gene (6 bases). This specimen was peripheral blood, taken on day 0 of MenACWY control vaccination. The sequence derives from an adult in good health. The CDR3 loop is CASSIGLGANSPLHF. CDR3 nucleotides: TGTGCCAGCAGTATTGGCCTGGGGGCCAATTCACCCCTCCACTTT.